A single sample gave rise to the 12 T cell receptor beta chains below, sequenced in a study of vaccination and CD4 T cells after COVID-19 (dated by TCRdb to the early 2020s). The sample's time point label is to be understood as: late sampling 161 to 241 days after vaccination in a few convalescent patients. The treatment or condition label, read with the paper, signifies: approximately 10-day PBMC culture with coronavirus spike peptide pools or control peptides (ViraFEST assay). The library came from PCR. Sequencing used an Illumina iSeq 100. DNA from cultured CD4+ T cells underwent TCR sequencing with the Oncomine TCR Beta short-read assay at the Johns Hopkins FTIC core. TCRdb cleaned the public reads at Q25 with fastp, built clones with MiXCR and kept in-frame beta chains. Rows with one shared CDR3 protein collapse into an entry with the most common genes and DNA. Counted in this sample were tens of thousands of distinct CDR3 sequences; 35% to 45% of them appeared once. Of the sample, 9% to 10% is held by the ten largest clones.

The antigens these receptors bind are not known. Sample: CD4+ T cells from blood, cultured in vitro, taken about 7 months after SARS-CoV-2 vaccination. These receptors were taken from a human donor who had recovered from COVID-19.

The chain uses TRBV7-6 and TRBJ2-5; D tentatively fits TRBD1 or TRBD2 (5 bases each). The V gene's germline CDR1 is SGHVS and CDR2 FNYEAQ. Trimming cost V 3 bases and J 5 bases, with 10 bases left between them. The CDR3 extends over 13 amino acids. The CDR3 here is CASSLGPQETQYF. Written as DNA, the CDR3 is TGTGCCAGCAGCTTGGGACCTCAGGAGACCCAGTACTTC.

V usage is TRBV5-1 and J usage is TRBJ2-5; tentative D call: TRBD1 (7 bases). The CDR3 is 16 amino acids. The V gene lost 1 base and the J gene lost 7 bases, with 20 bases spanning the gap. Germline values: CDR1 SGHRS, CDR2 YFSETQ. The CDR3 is CASSLSGANQGGTQYF. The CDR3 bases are TGCGCCAGCAGCTTGAGTGGGGCTAATCAGGGGGGGACCCAGTACTTC.

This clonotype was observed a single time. DNA for the CDR3: TGCAGTGCTGGACCCTCTTCCGCGGGTCCCTCCTACGAGCAGTACTTC. Protein sequence: CSAGPSSAGPSYEQYF. The chain recombines TRBV20-1 with TRBJ2-7; a weak D match, TRBD2 (5 bases). Germline V gene lookup returns CDR1 DFQATT and CDR2 SNEGSKA (reference sequence). The CDR3 extends over 16 amino acids. The V and J ends lost 5 bases and 0 bases respectively, with 20 bases between them.

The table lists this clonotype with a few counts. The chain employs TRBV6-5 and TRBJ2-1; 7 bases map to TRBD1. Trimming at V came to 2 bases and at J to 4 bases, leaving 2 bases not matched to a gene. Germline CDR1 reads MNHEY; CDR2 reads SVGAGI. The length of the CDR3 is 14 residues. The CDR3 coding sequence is TGTGCCAGCAGTTACAGGGACAGTTACAATGAGCAGTTCTTC. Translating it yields CASSYRDSYNEQFF.

CDR3 in DNA: TGTGCCAGCAGCTCTGGACTAGGCCCAGATACGCAGTATTTT. Amino acids: CASSSGLGPDTQYF. The V and J genes are TRBV7-9 and TRBJ2-3; 7 bases agree with TRBD2. The germline V gene encodes CDR1 SEHNR and CDR2 FQNEAQ (reference sequence). The CDR3 contains 14 residues. Trimming removed 4 bases from V and 4 bases from J; junction bases left unmatched: 5.

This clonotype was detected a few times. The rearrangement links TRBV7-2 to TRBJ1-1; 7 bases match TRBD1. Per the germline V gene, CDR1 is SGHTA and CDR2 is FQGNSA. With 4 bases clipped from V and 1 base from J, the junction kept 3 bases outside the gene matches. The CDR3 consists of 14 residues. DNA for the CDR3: TGTGCCAGCAGCTCACAGGGGCAGAACACTGAAGCTTTCTTT. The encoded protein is CASSSQGQNTEAFF. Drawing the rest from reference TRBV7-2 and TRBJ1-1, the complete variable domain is GAGVSQSPSNKVTEKGKDVELRCDPISGHTALYWYRQSLGQGLEFLIYFQGNSAPDKSGLPSDRFSAERTGGSVSTLTIQRTQQEDSAVYLCASSSQGQNTEAFFGQGTRLTVV.

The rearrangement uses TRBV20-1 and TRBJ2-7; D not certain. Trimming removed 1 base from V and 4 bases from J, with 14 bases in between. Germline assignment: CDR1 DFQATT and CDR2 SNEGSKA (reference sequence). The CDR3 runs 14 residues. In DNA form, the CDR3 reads TGCAGTGCTAGAGGTGATCGTGAGGTATACGAGCAGTACTTC. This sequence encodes CSARGDREVYEQYF.

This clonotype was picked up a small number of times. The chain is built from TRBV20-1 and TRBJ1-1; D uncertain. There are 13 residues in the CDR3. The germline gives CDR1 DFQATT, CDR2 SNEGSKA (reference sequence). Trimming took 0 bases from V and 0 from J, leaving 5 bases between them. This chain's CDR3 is CSARDLMNTEAFF. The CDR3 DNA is TGCAGTGCTAGAGATCTAATGAACACTGAAGCTTTCTTT.

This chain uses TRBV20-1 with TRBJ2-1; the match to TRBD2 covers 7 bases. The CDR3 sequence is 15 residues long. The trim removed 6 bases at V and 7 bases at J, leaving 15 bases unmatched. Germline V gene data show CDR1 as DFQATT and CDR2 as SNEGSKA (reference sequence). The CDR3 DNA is TGCAGTGCGATCCTCCTAGCGGAGGCACCTAATGAGCAGTTCTTC. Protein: CSAILLAEAPNEQFF.

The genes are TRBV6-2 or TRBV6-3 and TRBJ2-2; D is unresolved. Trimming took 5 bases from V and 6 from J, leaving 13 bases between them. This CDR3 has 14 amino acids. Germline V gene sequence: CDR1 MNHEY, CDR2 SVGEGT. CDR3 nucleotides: TGTGCCAGCAGTAGACACGGCCTGGCCGGGGAGCTGTTTTTT. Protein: CASSRHGLAGELFF.

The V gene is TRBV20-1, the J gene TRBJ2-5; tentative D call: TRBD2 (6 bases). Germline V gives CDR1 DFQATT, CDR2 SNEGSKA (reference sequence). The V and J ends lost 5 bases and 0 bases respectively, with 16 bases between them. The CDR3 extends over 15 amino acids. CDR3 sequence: CSARHRLVNQETQYF. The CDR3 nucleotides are TGCAGTGCTCGCCACAGACTAGTGAACCAAGAGACCCAGTACTTC.

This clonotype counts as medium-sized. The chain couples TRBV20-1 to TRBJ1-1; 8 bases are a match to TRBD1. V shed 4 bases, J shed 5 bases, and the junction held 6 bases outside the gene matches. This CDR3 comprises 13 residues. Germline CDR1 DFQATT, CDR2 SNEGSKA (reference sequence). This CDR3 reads CSAISGTGTEAFF. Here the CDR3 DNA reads TGCAGTGCTATTTCCGGGACAGGAACTGAAGCTTTCTTT.